The 4 T cell receptor beta chains below were found in one sample sequenced in a study of blood T cells in healthy people across ages. The authors ran a second PCR of about 6 to 12 cycles using a sample-barcoded 5' primer and a J-beta primer mix. TCRdb analysed the 5' RACE reads with MiXCR anew, one entry per CDR3 protein. The sample records approximately 600,000 distinct CDR3 sequences, about 54% being singletons. Sequenced material: blood. The receptor source for this set is a man aged 55 to 70 in good health.

J is TRBJ2-5 and V is TRBV7-2, with 14 bases fitting TRBD2. The germline CDR1 and CDR2 sequences are SGHTA and FQGNSA. The CDR3 runs to 16 residues. V was clipped by 5 bases and J by 5 bases; unmatched bases: 7. The CDR3 here is CASSPGLAGGLETQYF. CDR3 DNA: TGTGCCAGCAGCCCCGGACTAGCGGGGGGCTTGGAGACCCAGTACTTC.

This sequence joins TRBV5-1 and TRBJ2-2, with D perhaps TRBD1 (6 bases). V lost 0 bases and J lost 5, with 11 bases in between. The germline V gene has CDR1 SGHRS and CDR2 YFSETQ. This CDR3 contains 15 residues. The CDR3 region is CASSLAQGSTGELFF. DNA for the CDR3: TGCGCCAGCAGCTTGGCACAGGGTAGTACCGGGGAGCTGTTTTTT. The whole variable domain, filled in from reference TRBV5-1 and TRBJ2-2, reads KAGVTQTPRYLIKTRGQQVTLSCSPISGHRSVSWYQQTPGQGLQFLFEYFSETQRNKGNFPGRFSGRQFSNSRSEMNVSTLELGDSALYLCASSLAQGSTGELFFGEGSRLTVL.

The chain links TRBV20-1 to TRBJ2-1, with a tentative D call TRBD2 (7 bases). Germline V gene data show CDR1 as DFQATT and CDR2 as SNEGSKA (reference sequence). The CDR3 is made up of 15 amino acids. Trimming removed 5 bases from V and 7 bases from J, with 21 bases in between. The CDR3, as DNA: TGCAGTGCTCTCCGCGGGGGTGGAGGGGGTAATGAGCAGTTCTTC. Amino acids: CSALRGGGGGNEQFF.

In this sample, this clonotype turned up a few times. J is TRBJ2-5 and V is TRBV10-3, with D tentatively TRBD1 or TRBD2 (5 bases each). The CDR3 has 13 residues. Deletions cut 11 bases from V and 3 bases from J, with 16 bases between. Germline loops: CDR1 ENHRY, CDR2 SYGVKD. CDR3 protein: CAGAGRVEETQYF. The CDR3 DNA follows: TGTGCCGGAGCAGGGCGGGTCGAAGAGACCCAGTACTTC.